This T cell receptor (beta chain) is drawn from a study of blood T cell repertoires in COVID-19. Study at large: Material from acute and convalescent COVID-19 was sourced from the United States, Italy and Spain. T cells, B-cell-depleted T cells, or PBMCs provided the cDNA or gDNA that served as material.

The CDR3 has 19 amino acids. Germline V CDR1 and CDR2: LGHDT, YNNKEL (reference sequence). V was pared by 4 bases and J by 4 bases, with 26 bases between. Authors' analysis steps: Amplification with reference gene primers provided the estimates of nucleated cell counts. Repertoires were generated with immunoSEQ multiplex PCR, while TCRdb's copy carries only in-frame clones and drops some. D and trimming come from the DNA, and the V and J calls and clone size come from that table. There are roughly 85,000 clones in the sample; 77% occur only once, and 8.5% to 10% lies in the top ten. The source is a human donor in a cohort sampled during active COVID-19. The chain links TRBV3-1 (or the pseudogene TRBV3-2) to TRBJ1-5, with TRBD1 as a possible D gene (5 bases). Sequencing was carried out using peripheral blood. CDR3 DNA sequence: TGTGCCAGCAGCCTAATGTTACGGCCGGGGGACTCTATGAATCAGCCCCAGCATTTT. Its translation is CASSLMLRPGDSMNQPQHF.